Below are 19 T cell receptor beta chains sequenced from a single sample in a study of T cell repertoires in cytomegalovirus infection. TCRdb processed the reads anew with MiXCR; each CDR3 protein has one entry. The data hold 200,000 or so distinct CDR3 sequences, with 28% observed a single time. Sequencing was performed on PBMCs. These receptors all come from a human donor in good health (CMV status not recorded). Some clones in this sample may be carry-over from other donors' samples.

The gene calls are TRBV10-3 and TRBJ2-1; D is perhaps TRBD2 (6 bases). The V and J ends lost 7 bases and 10 bases respectively, with 20 bases between them. Per the germline V gene, CDR1 is ENHRY and CDR2 is SYGVKD. This CDR3 has 14 amino acids. The CDR3 loop reads CAITAGTDGGEQFF. CDR3 DNA: TGTGCCATCACCGCCGGGACGGACGGAGGGGAGCAGTTCTTC.

This clonotype was recorded many times. This sequence joins TRBV7-2 and TRBJ2-3, with 7 nucleotides matching TRBD2. Per the germline V gene, CDR1 is SGHTA and CDR2 is FQGNSA. The length of the CDR3 is 14 residues. The junction had 2 bases not matched to a gene; V was cut back by 0 bases and J by 5 bases. Here the CDR3 DNA reads TGTGCCAGCAGCTTAGCGTCTAGCGGAGATACGCAGTATTTT. As protein: CASSLASSGDTQYF.

The V gene is TRBV10-2, the J gene TRBJ1-1; TRBD1 might be the D (5 bases). Germline loops: CDR1 WSHSY, CDR2 SAAADI. The CDR3 runs 12 residues. Trimming removed 6 bases at V and 5 bases at J, with 10 bases between. The CDR3: CASRGGGTEAFF. The CDR3, as DNA: TGCGCCAGCAGGGGTGGGGGAACTGAAGCTTTCTTT.

This clonotype was seen ten or more times. The V gene is TRBV7-8, the J gene TRBJ2-7; no clear D gene. Trimming removed 0 bases at V and 3 bases at J, with 3 bases between. The CDR3 has 12 residues. Germline CDR1 SGHVS, CDR2 FQNEAQ. The chain's CDR3 is CASSLADYEQYF. CDR3 in DNA: TGTGCCAGCAGCTTAGCAGACTACGAGCAGTACTTC.

This clonotype was seen a few times. This chain's CDR3 is CASSGRLSEAFF. The CDR3 DNA reads TGTGCCAGCAGCGGACGGTTATCTGAAGCTTTCTTT. The chain recombines TRBV6-2 or TRBV6-3 with TRBJ1-1; no firm D call. The CDR3 length is 12 residues. V shed 6 bases and J shed 6 bases, with 11 bases lying between them. Germline lookup yields CDR1 MNHEY and CDR2 SVGEGT.

The chain carries TRBV7-9 and TRBJ1-1, with TRBD1 matching over 8 bases. Trimming cost V 5 bases and J 3 bases; bases outside gene matches: 8. The CDR3 contains 15 residues. CDR1 and CDR2 from the germline V gene are SEHNR and FQNEAQ (reference sequence). This CDR3 is CASSLQGAGDTEAFF. Written as DNA, the CDR3 is TGTGCCAGCAGCCTCCAGGGGGCAGGGGACACTGAAGCTTTCTTT.

As for this clonotype: At one end, the junction sequence differs from germline, possibly due to a read error. The chain links TRBV2 to TRBJ1-2; D remains ambiguous. The CDR3 covers 13 residues. CDR1 is SNHLY and CDR2 is FYNNEI in the germline V gene. The chain's CDR3 is CASREVPAAGYTF. The CDR3 DNA sequence: TGTGCCAGCAGAGAAGTCCCGGCGGCTGGCTACACCTTC.

The rearrangement joins TRBV12-3 or TRBV12-4 to TRBJ2-3, with 7 bases fitting TRBD2. After removal of 6 bases from V and 2 bases from J, the junction contained 8 bases not matched to a gene. The CDR3 has 15 residues. The CDR3 loop reads CASSPFSGDTDTQYF. The CDR3 DNA sequence: TGTGCCAGCAGCCCTTTCAGCGGGGACACAGATACGCAGTATTTT.

The sample holds one count of this clonotype. The chain carries TRBV29-1 and TRBJ1-1; 7 bases fit TRBD1. The trim removed 0 bases at V and 4 bases at J, leaving 14 bases unmatched. The V gene's germline CDR1 is SQVTM and CDR2 ANQGSEA. The CDR3 extends over 17 amino acids. CDR3 sequence: CSVEDLRGRLWGTEAFF. The CDR3 coding sequence is TGCAGCGTTGAAGATCTGAGGGGGCGATTATGGGGCACTGAAGCTTTCTTT.

This clonotype turned up a few times. This sequence joins TRBV27 and TRBJ1-4; no clear D. The ends were cut back, 6 bases at V and 5 bases at J, with 16 bases in the middle. CDR3 length equals 15 residues. The germline V gene encodes CDR1 MNHEY and CDR2 SMNVEV (reference sequence). The CDR3 DNA reads TGTGCCAGCAGCCACATGAAGGAGAGGAATGAAAAACTGTTTTTT. Translation: CASSHMKERNEKLFF.

The CDR3 spells CANRLAGELFF. As DNA, the CDR3 is TGTGCCAACCGCCTAGCCGGGGAGCTGTTTTTT. The rearrangement uses TRBV7-9 and TRBJ2-2; D is unresolved. Germline CDR1 is SEHNR and CDR2 is FQNEAQ (reference sequence). The CDR3 sequence is 11 residues long. With 10 bases removed from V and 6 bases from J, the gap between germline ends came to 9 bases. Full variable domain (remainder filled in from reference TRBV7-9 and TRBJ2-2): DTGVSQNPRHKITKRGQNVTFRCDPISEHNRLYWYRQTLGQGPEFLTYFQNEAQLEKSRLLSDRFSAERPKGSFSTLEIQRTEQGDSAMYLCANRLAGELFFGEGSRLTVL.

This clonotype was counted a few times. The chain recombines TRBV7-9 with TRBJ2-5; 7 nucleotides match TRBD1. Germline lookup yields CDR1 SEHNR and CDR2 FQNEAQ (reference sequence). The CDR3 is 13 amino acids. The junction had 2 bases not matched to a gene; V was cut back by 5 bases and J by 2 bases. This CDR3 reads CASSRQGQETQYF. CDR3 in DNA: TGTGCCAGCAGCCGACAGGGACAAGAGACCCAGTACTTC.

This chain links TRBV6-5 with TRBJ1-6; D is uncertain. Germline CDR1 MNHEY, CDR2 SVGAGI. The ends were cut back, 0 bases at V and 0 bases at J, with 9 bases in the middle. The CDR3 has 17 amino acids. CDR3 sequence reads: CASSYSVRSSYNSPLHF. The CDR3 DNA reads as TGTGCCAGCAGTTACTCTGTCAGGAGCTCCTATAATTCACCCCTCCACTTT.

This CDR3 is CASSLEIRGALLNEQFF. CDR3 DNA sequence: TGTGCCAGCAGCTTAGAAATTCGGGGGGCCCTGTTGAATGAGCAGTTCTTC. J is TRBJ2-1 and V is TRBV7-2; weak D call: TRBD2 (7 bases). Germline loops: CDR1 SGHTA, CDR2 FQGNSA. V lost 1 base to trimming and J lost 7 bases, with 20 bases between them. The CDR3 is 17 amino acids.

V is TRBV7-8 and J is TRBJ1-1; a possible D gene is TRBD1 (6 bases). Looked up from germline, CDR1 is SGHVS and CDR2 is FQNEAQ. The CDR3 sequence is 15 residues long. Trimming shortened V by 5 bases and J by 6 bases, and 19 bases separated the two germline ends. CDR3 sequence (DNA): TGTGCCAGCAGCCCTAGACCCATGGGGGCCCCTGAAGCTTTCTTT. This translates into CASSPRPMGAPEAFF. Complete variable domain (other parts from reference TRBV7-8 and TRBJ1-1): GAGVSQSPRYKVAKRGQDVALRCDPISGHVSLFWYQQALGQGPEFLTYFQNEAQLDKSGLPSDRFFAERPEGSVSTLKIQRTQQEDSAVYLCASSPRPMGAPEAFFGQGTRLTVV.

This clonotype was observed a handful of times. The CDR3 DNA is TGCGCCAGCAGCCCGGGACTAGCGGACTACAATGAGCAGTTCTTC. Translated: CASSPGLADYNEQFF. The chain joins TRBV4-1 to TRBJ2-1; 11 nucleotides match TRBD2. In germline, CDR1 is MGHRA, CDR2 YSYEKL. With V trimmed by 4 bases and J by 3 bases, 2 bases remained unmatched. This CDR3 comprises 15 residues.

V gene TRBV6-5 combines with J gene TRBJ2-7; 8 bases map to TRBD1. Germline V gene data show CDR1 as MNHEY and CDR2 as SVGAGI. The V gene end was trimmed by 0 bases and the J gene end by 5 bases; junction bases not matched to a gene: 6. This CDR3 comprises 15 residues. CDR3 in amino acids: CASSYSPRGQDEQYF. DNA for the CDR3: TGTGCCAGCAGTTACTCTCCCAGGGGGCAGGACGAGCAGTACTTC.

This chain uses TRBV7-2 with TRBJ2-7; tentatively, D is TRBD1 (5 bases). Germline values: CDR1 SGHTA, CDR2 FQGNSA. V was trimmed by 5 bases and J by 2 bases, leaving 10 bases between them. This CDR3 comprises 13 residues. CDR3: CASSIDSPYEQYF. DNA for the CDR3: TGTGCCAGCAGCATAGACAGCCCCTACGAGCAGTACTTC.

J is TRBJ2-3 and V is TRBV6-5, with no clear D. The CDR3 has 13 residues. Germline CDR1 reads MNHEY; CDR2 reads SVGAGI. With 0 bases removed from V and 5 bases from J, the gap between germline ends came to 6 bases. CDR3 amino acids: CASSYSREDTQYF. For the CDR3, the DNA is TGTGCCAGCAGTTACTCGAGAGAAGATACGCAGTATTTT.